Each of the 3 T cell receptor beta chains below was sequenced from the same sample in a study of control samples from healthy donors and cancer patients. TCRdb's table, derived via immunoSEQ multiplex PCR, lists solely in-frame clones and lacks some. This table has 90,000 to 110,000 clones, approximately 90% appearing once. Specimen: blood. The receptors stem from a woman in her forties or fifties in good health.

The chain has TRBV6-5 and TRBJ1-6; no definite D call. V lost 7 bases and J 7 bases, leaving 11 bases between the germline ends. Germline V gene data show CDR1 as MNHEY and CDR2 as SVGAGI. CDR3 size: 13 residues. CDR3 DNA sequence: TGTGCCAGCATATCCGGGGTCAATTCACCCCTCCACTTT. It specifies CASISGVNSPLHF.

The CDR3 nucleotides are TGTGCCAGCAGCTTAGGGGCGGCCGCAAGTGTGCCCCAGCATTTT. This encodes CASSLGAAASVPQHF. The genes are TRBV7-9 and TRBJ1-5; no clear D gene. V was cut by 1 base and J by 9 bases, with 16 bases left in between. This CDR3 is built from 15 residues. CDR1 is SEHNR and CDR2 is FQNEAQ in the germline V gene (reference sequence).

V gene TRBV7-6 combines with J gene TRBJ1-2; possibly TRBD1 for D (5 bases). Trimming removed 1 base at V and 0 bases at J, with 15 bases between. This CDR3 is built from 17 residues. CDR1 is SGHVS and CDR2 is FNYEAQ in the germline V gene. The CDR3 DNA sequence: TGTGCCAGCAGCTTAGGGGCAGGGAGACTCGCTAACTATGGCTACACCTTC. Translating gives CASSLGAGRLANYGYTF.